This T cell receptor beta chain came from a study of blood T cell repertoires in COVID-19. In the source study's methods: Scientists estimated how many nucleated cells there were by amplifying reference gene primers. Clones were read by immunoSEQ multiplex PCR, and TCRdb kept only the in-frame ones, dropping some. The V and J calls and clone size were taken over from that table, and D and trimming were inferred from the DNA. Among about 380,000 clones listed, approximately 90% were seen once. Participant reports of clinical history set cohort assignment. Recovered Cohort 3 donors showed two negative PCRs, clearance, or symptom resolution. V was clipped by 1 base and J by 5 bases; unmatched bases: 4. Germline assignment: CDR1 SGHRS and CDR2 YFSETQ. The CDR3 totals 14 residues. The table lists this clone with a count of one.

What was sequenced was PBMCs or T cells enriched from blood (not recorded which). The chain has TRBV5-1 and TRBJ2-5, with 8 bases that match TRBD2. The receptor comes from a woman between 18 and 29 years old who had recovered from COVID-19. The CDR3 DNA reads TGCGCCAGCAGCTTGTCGGGGGGGAGTGAGACCCAGTACTTC. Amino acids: CASSLSGGSETQYF.